This is a list of T cell receptor beta chains from one sample in a study of blood T cell repertoires in COVID-19. Libraries were prepared by immunoSEQ multiplex PCR; TCRdb keeps only in-frame clonotypes and omits some of them. The sample holds 120,000 to 150,000 clones, about 87% seen once. Input material: peripheral blood. Receptors originate from a man between 60 and 75 years old with active or convalescent COVID-19. The CDR3 runs from the conserved cysteine through the conserved F or W. A D gene is named only where the DNA matches it firmly. Where a row states a size, it is once, few, many or the class of an expanded clone; other rows omit it.

v_call: TRBV28
clone_size: few
j_call: TRBJ1-2
d_call: -
cdr3_nt: TGTGCCAGTCAGGGCCCAATTCGGGATGGCTACACCTTC
cdr3_aa: CASQGPIRDGYTF

v_call: TRBV5-1
clone_size: -
j_call: TRBJ2-1
d_call: TRBD2
cdr3_nt: TGCGCCAGCAGCTTTCGACTAGCGGGAGCGACGGATGAGCAGTTCTTC
cdr3_aa: CASSFRLAGATDEQFF

v_call: TRBV4-2
clone_size: -
j_call: TRBJ2-2
d_call: -
cdr3_nt: TGTGCCAGCAGCCAAGTGGGCTCCGGACTGGAATCAGCCGGGGAGCTGTTTTTT
cdr3_aa: CASSQVGSGLESAGELFF

v_call: TRBV19
clone_size: -
j_call: TRBJ1-1
d_call: -
cdr3_nt: TGTGCCAGTAAGGACAGACCAAACACTGAAGCTTTCTTT
cdr3_aa: CASKDRPNTEAFF

v_call: TRBV7-2
clone_size: -
j_call: TRBJ2-1
d_call: TRBD2
cdr3_nt: TGTGCCAGCAGCTTAAGCGGGAGGGCCAGGTTCGTTACCTACAATGAGCAGTTCTTC
cdr3_aa: CASSLSGRARFVTYNEQFF

v_call: TRBV7-6
clone_size: -
j_call: TRBJ2-7
d_call: TRBD1
cdr3_nt: TGTGCCAGCAGCTTAGCGTCGTCTAGGACAGGGGGCTACGAGCAGTACTTC
cdr3_aa: CASSLASSRTGGYEQYF

v_call: TRBV11-2
clone_size: -
j_call: TRBJ2-1
d_call: -
cdr3_nt: TGTGCCAGCAGCCCCCCCCCGGAAACAGGGTTTTATGAGCAGTTCTTC
cdr3_aa: CASSPPPETGFYEQFF

v_call: TRBV5-1
clone_size: -
j_call: TRBJ2-1
d_call: TRBD1
cdr3_nt: TGCGCCAGCAGCTATGGACAGGGGAATGAGCAGTTCTTC
cdr3_aa: CASSYGQGNEQFF

v_call: TRBV6-2/TRBV6-3
clone_size: -
j_call: TRBJ2-3
d_call: -
cdr3_nt: TGTGCCAGCATCCCAAGGCGGTTTAGCACAGATACGCAGTATTTT
cdr3_aa: CASIPRRFSTDTQYF

v_call: TRBV4-1
clone_size: -
j_call: TRBJ1-2
d_call: -
cdr3_nt: TGCGCCAGCAGCCAGGACAGTACTAACTATGGCTACACCTTC
cdr3_aa: CASSQDSTNYGYTF

v_call: TRBV30
clone_size: -
j_call: TRBJ1-5
d_call: -
cdr3_nt: TGTGCCTGGAGTGCCCGGGACAATCAGCCCCAGCATTTT
cdr3_aa: CAWSARDNQPQHF

v_call: TRBV7-9
clone_size: -
j_call: TRBJ2-7
d_call: TRBD2
cdr3_nt: TGTGCCAGCAGCTTACCACGGGAGAGCGGGAGCTACGAGCAGTACTTC
cdr3_aa: CASSLPRESGSYEQYF

v_call: TRBV9
clone_size: once
j_call: TRBJ2-3
d_call: -
cdr3_nt: TGTGCCAGCAGCATAGGGGGGGGCACAGATACGCAGTATTTT
cdr3_aa: CASSIGGGTDTQYF

v_call: TRBV5-6
clone_size: -
j_call: TRBJ2-7
d_call: TRBD1
cdr3_nt: TGTGCCAGCAGCTTCGGGGACAGGGAGGCGGGCGAGCAGTACTTC
cdr3_aa: CASSFGDREAGEQYF

v_call: TRBV3-1/TRBV3-2
clone_size: -
j_call: TRBJ2-1
d_call: -
cdr3_nt: TGTGCCAGCAGCCGAGCCGGGAGCTTCGAGCAGTTCTTC
cdr3_aa: CASSRAGSFEQFF

v_call: TRBV5-1
clone_size: once
j_call: TRBJ2-7
d_call: TRBD2
cdr3_nt: TGCGCCAGCAGCTTGGGACTAGCGGGAGTCTACGAGCAGTACTTC
cdr3_aa: CASSLGLAGVYEQYF

v_call: TRBV14
clone_size: -
j_call: TRBJ2-1
d_call: -
cdr3_nt: TGTGCCAGCAGCGCCGAGGGCGGAGGCCTCGGGGGGCAGTTCTTC
cdr3_aa: CASSAEGGGLGGQFF

v_call: TRBV7-3
clone_size: -
j_call: TRBJ1-1
d_call: -
cdr3_nt: TGTGCCAGCAGCTTACAGGGGTCGAACACTGAAGCTTTCTTT
cdr3_aa: CASSLQGSNTEAFF

v_call: TRBV5-1
clone_size: -
j_call: TRBJ2-1
d_call: TRBD1
cdr3_nt: TGCGCCAGCAGCTTGGCCGGGGACAGTTTTTACAATGAGCAGTTCTTC
cdr3_aa: CASSLAGDSFYNEQFF

v_call: TRBV18
clone_size: once
j_call: TRBJ1-1
d_call: -
cdr3_nt: TGTGCCAGCTCACCACAACAGGGAGCTGAAGCTTTCTTT
cdr3_aa: CASSPQQGAEAFF

v_call: TRBV10-3
clone_size: -
j_call: TRBJ2-3
d_call: -
cdr3_nt: TGTGCCATCAGTGACGGAGCGACAGATACGCAGTATTTT
cdr3_aa: CAISDGATDTQYF

v_call: TRBV7-3
clone_size: few
j_call: TRBJ2-3
d_call: -
cdr3_nt: TGTGCCAGCAGCTTAGGCAGAGATACGCAGTATTTT
cdr3_aa: CASSLGRDTQYF

v_call: TRBV9
clone_size: once
j_call: TRBJ2-2
d_call: TRBD1
cdr3_nt: TGTGCCAGCAGCGGACATTGGACAGGGGCAACCGGGGAGCTGTTTTTT
cdr3_aa: CASSGHWTGATGELFF

v_call: TRBV2
clone_size: -
j_call: TRBJ2-7
d_call: TRBD2
cdr3_nt: TGTGCCAGCAGGGCCAGCGGGAGTTTTTACGAGCAGTACTTC
cdr3_aa: CASRASGSFYEQYF

v_call: TRBV30
clone_size: -
j_call: TRBJ1-5
d_call: TRBD1
cdr3_nt: TGTGCTTTTCGGGACAGGGGGGACGGTCAGCCCCAGCATTTT
cdr3_aa: CAFRDRGDGQPQHF

v_call: TRBV19
clone_size: once
j_call: TRBJ2-7
d_call: TRBD1
cdr3_nt: TGTGCCAGTAGTGCCCGCGGGACAGGGTCGTACGAGCAGTACTTC
cdr3_aa: CASSARGTGSYEQYF

v_call: TRBV5-8
clone_size: -
j_call: TRBJ2-1
d_call: TRBD2
cdr3_nt: TGTGCCAGCGGCCCGGGACTAGCGGGAGGTCGCAATGAGCAGTTCTTC
cdr3_aa: CASGPGLAGGRNEQFF

v_call: TRBV5-1
clone_size: once
j_call: TRBJ2-7
d_call: TRBD2
cdr3_nt: TGCGCCAGCAGCTTATCGCTAGCGGGAGTCTCCTACGAGCAGTACTTC
cdr3_aa: CASSLSLAGVSYEQYF

v_call: TRBV19
clone_size: few
j_call: TRBJ2-1
d_call: TRBD1
cdr3_nt: TGTGCCAGTAGTGCCAGACAGGGGGCCTACAATGAGCAGTTCTTC
cdr3_aa: CASSARQGAYNEQFF

v_call: TRBV6-5
clone_size: -
j_call: TRBJ1-1
d_call: -
cdr3_nt: TGTGCCAGCAGTTACGGGCAGAAGAACACTGAAGCTTTCTTT
cdr3_aa: CASSYGQKNTEAFF

v_call: TRBV2
clone_size: once
j_call: TRBJ2-3
d_call: -
cdr3_nt: TGTGCCAGCAGTGAAGGCCGACGAGGTACGCAGTATTTT
cdr3_aa: CASSEGRRGTQYF

v_call: TRBV9
clone_size: -
j_call: TRBJ2-3
d_call: -
cdr3_nt: TGTGCCAGCAGCGTAGTCACTAGTTTCCCGGGCACAGATACGCAGTATTTT
cdr3_aa: CASSVVTSFPGTDTQYF

v_call: TRBV7-2
clone_size: -
j_call: TRBJ2-3
d_call: -
cdr3_nt: TGTGCCAGCAGCTTAGGGGCGACCAGGCGCACAGATACGCAGTATTTT
cdr3_aa: CASSLGATRRTDTQYF

v_call: TRBV18
clone_size: -
j_call: TRBJ1-5
d_call: -
cdr3_nt: TGTGCCAGCTCACCGGGGGGTCCCAATCAGCCCCAGCATTTT
cdr3_aa: CASSPGGPNQPQHF

v_call: TRBV7-2
clone_size: -
j_call: TRBJ1-2
d_call: TRBD1
cdr3_nt: TGTGCCAGCAGCTTAGGGGGGACAGTCTATGGCTACACCTTC
cdr3_aa: CASSLGGTVYGYTF

v_call: TRBV9
clone_size: -
j_call: TRBJ2-5
d_call: -
cdr3_nt: TGTGCCAGCAGCCGGAGAGGCGAGACCCAGTACTTC
cdr3_aa: CASSRRGETQYF

v_call: TRBV14
clone_size: -
j_call: TRBJ1-4
d_call: -
cdr3_nt: TGTGCCAGCAGCCTTCGGGGTGTAACTAATGAAAAACTGTTTTTT
cdr3_aa: CASSLRGVTNEKLFF

v_call: TRBV7-9
clone_size: -
j_call: TRBJ2-3
d_call: -
cdr3_nt: TGTGCCAGCGAGGACATCACAGATACGCAGTATTTT
cdr3_aa: CASEDITDTQYF

v_call: TRBV29-1
clone_size: once
j_call: TRBJ1-1
d_call: TRBD1
cdr3_nt: TGCAGCGTCCAAATCGGGACAGGGGGCTGGGCTGAAGCTTTCTTT
cdr3_aa: CSVQIGTGGWAEAFF

v_call: TRBV5-1
clone_size: -
j_call: TRBJ2-3
d_call: -
cdr3_nt: TGCGCCAGCAGCTTGGGAGCGACCGCTAGCACAGATACGCAGTATTTT
cdr3_aa: CASSLGATASTDTQYF

v_call: TRBV29-1
clone_size: -
j_call: TRBJ1-2
d_call: TRBD1
cdr3_nt: TGCAGCGTGAGGTCAGGGGGAGATGATGGCTACACCTTC
cdr3_aa: CSVRSGGDDGYTF

v_call: TRBV19
clone_size: few
j_call: TRBJ2-5
d_call: TRBD1
cdr3_nt: TGTGCCAGTAGTAACCGGGACAGCGTAAGGGAGACCCAGTACTTC
cdr3_aa: CASSNRDSVRETQYF

v_call: TRBV5-1
clone_size: few
j_call: TRBJ1-3
d_call: -
cdr3_nt: TGCGCCAGCAGCCCATGGGGAGGCACCATATATTTT
cdr3_aa: CASSPWGGTIYF

v_call: TRBV27
clone_size: -
j_call: TRBJ2-3
d_call: TRBD2
cdr3_nt: TGTGCCAGCAGTTTCTACCCTAGCGGGAGAGGGGCAGATACGCAGTATTTT
cdr3_aa: CASSFYPSGRGADTQYF

v_call: TRBV5-1
clone_size: -
j_call: TRBJ1-2
d_call: -
cdr3_nt: TGCGCCAGCAGCCCAAACTTTAATGGCTACACCTTC
cdr3_aa: CASSPNFNGYTF

v_call: TRBV18
clone_size: once
j_call: TRBJ2-3
d_call: -
cdr3_nt: TGTGCCAGCTCACCACCGGTCCAGGATACGCAGTATTTT
cdr3_aa: CASSPPVQDTQYF

v_call: TRBV30
clone_size: -
j_call: TRBJ1-5
d_call: -
cdr3_nt: TGTGCCTGGAGCCTGCAGGAAAATCAGCCCCAGCATTTT
cdr3_aa: CAWSLQENQPQHF

v_call: TRBV4-2
clone_size: -
j_call: TRBJ2-7
d_call: -
cdr3_nt: TGTGCCAGCAGCCATAAAGCGGCTTCCTTGGGCGACGAGCAGTACTTC
cdr3_aa: CASSHKAASLGDEQYF